This is a list of T cell receptor beta chains from one sample in a study of blood T cell repertoires in COVID-19. Generated by immunoSEQ multiplex PCR, the TCRdb table keeps only in-frame clones and is missing some. Found here are about 98,000 clones, 70% to 90% of them singletons; the top ten hold 3.5% to 5.5%. What was sequenced was peripheral blood. Receptors were obtained from an older man with acute or convalescent COVID-19. CDR3s include the opening cysteine and the closing phenylalanine or tryptophan. A D gene is named only where the DNA matches it firmly. Not all rows give a size; the values are once, few, many and, for expanded clones, a class.

d_call | j_call | v_call | clone_size | cdr3_nt | cdr3_aa
. | TRBJ2-7 | TRBV29-1 | . | TGCAGCGTGGGACATTCCTACGAGCAGTACTTC | CSVGHSYEQYF
TRBD1 | TRBJ1-6 | TRBV20-1 | . | TGCAGTGCTAGTACCGTAAGCCTCAGGGGGCGAGGGTCACCCCTCCACTTT | CSASTVSLRGRGSPLHF
TRBD1 | TRBJ1-2 | TRBV7-8 | . | TGTGCCAGCAGCTTAGGCCCCTTAACAGGGGGAGGCTATGGCTACACCTTC | CASSLGPLTGGGYGYTF
. | TRBJ1-1 | TRBV29-1 | . | TGCAGCGTTGAACGCCAGGACACTGAAGCTTTCTTT | CSVERQDTEAFF
TRBD2 | TRBJ2-7 | TRBV2 | . | TGTGCCAGCTCGGGGGGACTGAAACGGGAGCAGTACTTC | CASSGGLKREQYF
. | TRBJ2-3 | TRBV19 | . | TGTGCCAGTAGTATAGACGGGACAGATACGCAGTATTTT | CASSIDGTDTQYF
. | TRBJ1-1 | TRBV25-1 | . | TGTGCCAGCAGTGAAGCCCCGGACAGTTGGACTGAAGCTTTCTTT | CASSEAPDSWTEAFF
TRBD2 | TRBJ2-7 | TRBV29-1 | . | TGCAGCGCTACTAGCGGGGGCTCCTACGAGCAGTACTTC | CSATSGGSYEQYF
. | TRBJ2-5 | TRBV5-6 | . | TGTGCCAGCAGCTTGAAGTCTAGCAAGAGCCAAGAGACCCAGTACTTC | CASSLKSSKSQETQYF
. | TRBJ2-5 | TRBV5-4 | . | TGTGCCAGCAGCTTGGGGCAGGGGATACGAGAGACCCAGTACTTC | CASSLGQGIRETQYF
TRBD1 | TRBJ2-2 | TRBV19 | . | TGTGCCAGTAGTATAGGGACAGGAGCAGCGGGGGAGCTGTTTTTT | CASSIGTGAAGELFF
TRBD1 | TRBJ2-5 | TRBV2 | . | TGTGCCAGCGGCGGTGAGGGGGCTTGGGAGACCCAGTACTTC | CASGGEGAWETQYF
TRBD1 | TRBJ2-5 | TRBV10-3 | . | TGTGCCATCAGTGAAGGGGGACAGCTAGAGACCCAGTACTTC | CAISEGGQLETQYF
. | TRBJ1-6 | TRBV6-4 | . | TGTGCCAGCAGTGACTCGGGCAGGGGTGATTCACCCCTCCACTTT | CASSDSGRGDSPLHF
. | TRBJ1-3 | TRBV7-9 | . | TGTGCCAGCAGCTTGGCGAGACACTCTGGAAACACCATATATTTT | CASSLARHSGNTIYF
. | TRBJ2-7 | TRBV30 | . | TGTGCCTGCAACACAGGGAGTCTCTCCTACGAGCAGTACTTC | CACNTGSLSYEQYF
TRBD1 | TRBJ2-1 | TRBV7-9 | . | TGTGCCAGCAGCCCACTGGGGGACAGGGGCTACAATGAGCAGTTCTTC | CASSPLGDRGYNEQFF
TRBD1 | TRBJ1-1 | TRBV5-1 | once | TGCGCCAGCAGCGGTGACAGGGTGAACACTGAAGCTTTCTTT | CASSGDRVNTEAFF
TRBD2 | TRBJ2-1 | TRBV20-1 | . | TGCAGTGCTAGTGCCTTGGGAGCGGGGAAACAGAATGAGCAGTTCTTC | CSASALGAGKQNEQFF
TRBD2 | TRBJ2-3 | TRBV6-1 | . | TGTGCCAGCAGTGAACTAGCGGGGGGGCAAACAAAGCAGTATTTT | CASSELAGGQTKQYF
. | TRBJ1-2 | TRBV6-2/TRBV6-3 | . | TGTGCCAGCAGTTATGAACAGATAGATGGCTACACCTTC | CASSYEQIDGYTF
TRBD2 | TRBJ2-1 | TRBV7-8 | . | TGTGCCAGCAGCTTCACTAGCGGGGGGGAGTGGAATGAGCAGTTCTTC | CASSFTSGGEWNEQFF
TRBD1 | TRBJ1-1 | TRBV6-5 | once | TGTGCCAGCAGTTACGCCTTAGGGGACAGGGGAGTGGCTTTCTTT | CASSYALGDRGVAFF
. | TRBJ2-2 | TRBV7-7 | . | TGTGCCAGCAGCCCACTCGGCGGGGAGCTGTTTTTT | CASSPLGGELFF
TRBD1 | TRBJ1-6 | TRBV4-2 | . | TGTGCCAGCAGCCAAGATGGGACAGGGGCGGGTTCACCCCTCCACTTT | CASSQDGTGAGSPLHF
TRBD2 | TRBJ2-3 | TRBV5-4 | . | TGTGCCACCGGGTCACTCGAAGCGGGGGGCCGGACAGATACGCAGTATTTT | CATGSLEAGGRTDTQYF
. | TRBJ2-5 | TRBV18 | few | TGTGCCAGCTCACCACCCCGGGGGGAGACCCAGTACTTC | CASSPPRGETQYF
. | TRBJ1-1 | TRBV11-2 | few | TGTGCCAGCAGCCCTCGGGGGATTCGGGACACTGAAGCTTTCTTT | CASSPRGIRDTEAFF
. | TRBJ1-5 | TRBV5-1 | . | TGCGCCAGCAGCTTGGGCAGGGGCCAGCCCCAGCATTTT | CASSLGRGQPQHF
TRBD2 | TRBJ2-3 | TRBV9 | . | TGTGCCAGCAGCGTGGCTAGCGGGGGGGCGAGAGATACGCAGTATTTT | CASSVASGGARDTQYF
TRBD1 | TRBJ1-4 | TRBV6-5 | . | TGTGCCAGCAGTTACAGGGGACAGTCAGTTTCTGAAAAACTGTTTTTT | CASSYRGQSVSEKLFF
TRBD1 | TRBJ2-5 | TRBV3-1/TRBV3-2 | . | TGTGCCAGCAGTCCTCAGGGGGCAATAGAGACCCAGTACTTC | CASSPQGAIETQYF
. | TRBJ1-5 | TRBV6-1 | . | TGTGCCAGCAGTGAAACCCTAGGAGATCAGCCCCAGCATTTT | CASSETLGDQPQHF
. | TRBJ1-1 | TRBV18 | . | TGTGCCAGCTCACAGTACGGCGGGAGGAACACTGAAGCTTTCTTT | CASSQYGGRNTEAFF
. | TRBJ1-4 | TRBV18 | . | TGTGCCAGCTCACCACAGGGGCTGGGGCTGTTTTTT | CASSPQGLGLFF
. | TRBJ1-6 | TRBV10-3 | . | TGTGCCATCAGTGAGAGGACAGAGACTAATTCACCCCTCCACTTT | CAISERTETNSPLHF
. | TRBJ1-4 | TRBV5-1 | . | TGCGCCAGCAGCTTGGGAGGAAGATTAAATGAAAAACTGTTTTTT | CASSLGGRLNEKLFF
TRBD2 | TRBJ2-2 | TRBV7-3 | . | TGTGCCAGCAGCTTGACTAGCGGGGACACCGGGGAGCTGTTTTTT | CASSLTSGDTGELFF